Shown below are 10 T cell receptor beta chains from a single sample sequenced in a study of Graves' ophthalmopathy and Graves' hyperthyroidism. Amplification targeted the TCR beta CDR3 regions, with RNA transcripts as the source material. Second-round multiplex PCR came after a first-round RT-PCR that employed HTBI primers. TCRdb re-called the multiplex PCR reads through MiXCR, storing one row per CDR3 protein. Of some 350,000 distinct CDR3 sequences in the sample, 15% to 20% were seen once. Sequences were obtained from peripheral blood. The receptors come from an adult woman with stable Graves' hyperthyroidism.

CDR3 nucleotide sequence: TGTGCCAGCAGCAAAATACAGGGGGCGGGAACTGAAGCTTTCTTT. It specifies CASSKIQGAGTEAFF. This chain connects TRBV9 to TRBJ1-1; TRBD1 aligns across 9 bases. Losses at the gene ends were 4 bases for V and 5 bases for J; bases not matched to a gene: 9. The CDR3 loop spans 15 amino acids. Germline V CDR1 and CDR2: SGDLS, YYNGEE.

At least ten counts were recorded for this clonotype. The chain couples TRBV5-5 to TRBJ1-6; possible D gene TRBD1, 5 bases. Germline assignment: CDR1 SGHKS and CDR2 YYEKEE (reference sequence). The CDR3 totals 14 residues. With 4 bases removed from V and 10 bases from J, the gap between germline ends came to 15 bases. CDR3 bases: TGTGCCAGCAGCCTGGGGGGGGGTGAATCACCCCTCCACTTT. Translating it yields CASSLGGGESPLHF.

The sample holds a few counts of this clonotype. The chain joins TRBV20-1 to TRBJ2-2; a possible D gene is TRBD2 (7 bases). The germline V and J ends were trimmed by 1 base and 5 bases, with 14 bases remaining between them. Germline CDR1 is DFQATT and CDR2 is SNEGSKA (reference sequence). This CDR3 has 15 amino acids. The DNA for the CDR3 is TGCAGTGCTAGAGCTGCGGGGGCTCGAACCGGGGAGCTGTTTTTT. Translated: CSARAAGARTGELFF.

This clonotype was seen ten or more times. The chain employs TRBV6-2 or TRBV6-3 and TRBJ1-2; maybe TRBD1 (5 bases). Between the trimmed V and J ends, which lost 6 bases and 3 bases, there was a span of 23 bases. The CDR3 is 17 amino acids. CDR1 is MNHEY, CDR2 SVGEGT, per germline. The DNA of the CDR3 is TGTGCCAGCAGCCAATTCCTAGGACTCGCGGGGGACTATGGCTACACCTTC. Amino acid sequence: CASSQFLGLAGDYGYTF.

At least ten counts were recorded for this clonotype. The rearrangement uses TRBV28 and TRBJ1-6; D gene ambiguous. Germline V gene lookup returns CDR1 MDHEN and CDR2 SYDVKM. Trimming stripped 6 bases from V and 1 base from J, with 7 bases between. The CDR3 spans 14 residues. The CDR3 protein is CASRQQSYNSPLHF. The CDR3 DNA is TGTGCCAGCAGGCAACAATCCTATAATTCACCCCTCCACTTT.

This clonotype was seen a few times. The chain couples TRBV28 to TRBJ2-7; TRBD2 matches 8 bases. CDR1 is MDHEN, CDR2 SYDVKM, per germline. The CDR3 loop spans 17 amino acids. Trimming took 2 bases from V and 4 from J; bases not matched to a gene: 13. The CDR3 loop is CASSLRMASGPSYEQYF. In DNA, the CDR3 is TGTGCCAGCAGTTTACGGATGGCTAGCGGGCCTTCTTACGAGCAGTACTTC.

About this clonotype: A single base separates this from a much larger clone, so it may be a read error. The CDR3 protein is CASSLSANQETQYF. In DNA, the CDR3 is TGCGCCAGCAGCTTGTCGGCCAACCAAGAGACCCAGTACTTC. The chain has TRBV5-1 and TRBJ2-5; the D is unclear. The germline V gene has CDR1 SGHRS and CDR2 YFSETQ. V dropped 1 base and J dropped 0 bases, with 7 bases sitting between them. The CDR3 is 14 residues long.

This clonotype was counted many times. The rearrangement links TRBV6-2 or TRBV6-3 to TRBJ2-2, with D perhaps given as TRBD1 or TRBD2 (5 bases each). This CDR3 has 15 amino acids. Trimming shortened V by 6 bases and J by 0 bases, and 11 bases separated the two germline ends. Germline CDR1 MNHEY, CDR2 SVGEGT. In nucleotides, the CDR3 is TGTGCCAGCAGCTCCGGGACGGCGAACACCGGGGAGCTGTTTTTT. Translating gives CASSSGTANTGELFF.

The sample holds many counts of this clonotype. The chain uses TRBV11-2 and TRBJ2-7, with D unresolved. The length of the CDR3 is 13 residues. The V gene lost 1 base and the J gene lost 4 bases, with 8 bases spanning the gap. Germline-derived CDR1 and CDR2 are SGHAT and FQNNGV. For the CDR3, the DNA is TGTGCCAGCAGCTTAGTCGCGTGGTACGAGCAGTACTTC. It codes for CASSLVAWYEQYF.

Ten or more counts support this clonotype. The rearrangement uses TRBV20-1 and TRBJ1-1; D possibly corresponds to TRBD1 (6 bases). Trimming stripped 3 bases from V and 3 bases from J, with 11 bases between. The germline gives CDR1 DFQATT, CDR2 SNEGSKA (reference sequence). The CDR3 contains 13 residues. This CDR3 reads CSARDGQYTEAFF. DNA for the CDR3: TGCAGTGCTAGGGACGGACAGTACACTGAAGCTTTCTTT.